The 23 T cell receptor beta chains below all came from one sample that was sequenced in a study of blood T cell repertoires in COVID-19. Here immunoSEQ multiplex PCR was the method, and the copy in TCRdb shows in-frame clones only, minus some. The top ten clones hold roughly 4.3% of a sample with approximately 300,000 clones, approximately 85% of them seen once. Sequencing input: PBMCs or T cells enriched from blood (not recorded which). These receptors originate from a woman in her twenties or thirties who had recovered from COVID-19.

This chain joins TRBV12-3 or TRBV12-4 and TRBJ2-7, with D maybe TRBD2 (7 bases). The CDR3 length is 13 residues. The germline V and J ends were trimmed by 6 bases and 2 bases, with 11 bases remaining between them. CDR3 DNA: TGTGCCAGCAGACGAGGGGGGGCCTACGAGCAGTACTTC. This codes for CASRRGGAYEQYF.

The CDR3 coding sequence is TGTGCTAGTGGTTTGTCGCTGTTTGACAGGGGAGTCACTGAAGCTTTCTTT. Protein sequence: CASGLSLFDRGVTEAFF. This rearrangement joins TRBV12-5 to TRBJ1-1; TRBD1 matches 8 bases. Germline lookup yields CDR1 LGHNT and CDR2 FRNRAP. V was clipped by 2 bases and J by 4 bases; unmatched bases: 12. CDR3 size: 17 residues.

A single count supports this clone. One end of the junction does not line up with germline, which may come from a read error. The CDR3 DNA reads TGTGCCAGCAGCTTCTCCGGACTAGCGGGTACTGGGGTCTTC. Its translation: CASSFSGLAGTGVF. The rearrangement uses TRBV7-3 and TRBJ2-1, with 11 bases fitting TRBD2. Germline CDR1 and CDR2: SGHTA and FQGTGA. This CDR3 has 14 residues.

This chain's CDR3 is CASRWEGGNTIYF. The CDR3 coding sequence is TGTGCCAGCAGGTGGGAGGGGGGAAACACCATATATTTT. J is TRBJ1-3 and V is TRBV28, with D perhaps TRBD1 (5 bases). V shed 6 bases and J shed 4 bases, with 10 bases lying between them. Germline values: CDR1 MDHEN, CDR2 SYDVKM. The CDR3 has 13 residues.

This chain joins TRBV30 and TRBJ2-4; a possible D gene is TRBD2 (6 bases). Trimming took off 1 base at V and 0 bases at J, with 16 bases between the two ends. CDR3 length: 17 amino acids. Germline V CDR1 and CDR2: GTSNPN, SVGIG (reference sequence). The CDR3 region is CAWSERSDYLAKNIQYF. DNA for the CDR3: TGTGCCTGGAGTGAAAGATCGGACTATCTAGCCAAAAACATTCAGTACTTC. The full variable domain, in which reference TRBV30 and TRBJ2-4 provide the parts outside the CDR3, is SQTIHQWPATLVQPVGSPLSLECTVEGTSNPNLYWYRQAAGRGLQLLFYSVGIGQISSEVPQNLSASRPQDRQFILSSKKLLLSDSGFYLCAWSERSDYLAKNIQYFGAGTRLSVL.

This chain connects TRBV5-6 to TRBJ1-3; TRBD1 might be the D (5 bases). The V end lost 4 bases, the J end lost 4 bases, and 15 bases lay between the germline ends. The CDR3 runs to 15 residues. CDR1 SGHDT and CDR2 YYEEEE come from the germline V gene. The CDR3 spells CASSPGLSGGNTIYF. The CDR3 nucleotides are TGTGCCAGCAGCCCGGGACTGTCGGGGGGAAACACCATATATTTT. The variable domain in full, with the rest retrieved from reference TRBV5-6 and TRBJ1-3, is DAGVTQSPTHLIKTRGQQVTLRCSPKSGHDTVSWYQQALGQGPQFIFQYYEEEERQRGNFPDRFSGHQFPNYSSELNVNALLLGDSALYLCASSPGLSGGNTIYFGEGSWLTVV.

The chain has TRBV24-1 and TRBJ2-1, with 11 bases aligning to TRBD2. Germline values: CDR1 KGHDR, CDR2 SFDVKD. The CDR3 has 23 residues. The V gene end was trimmed by 4 bases and the J gene end by 7 bases; junction bases not matched to a gene: 29. The CDR3 sequence: CATSEGTWVGNSGRALLRNEQFF. The DNA of the CDR3 is TGTGCCACCAGTGAAGGAACATGGGTGGGGAATAGCGGGAGGGCCCTTCTTAGAAATGAGCAGTTCTTC.

The chain employs TRBV3-1 (or the pseudogene TRBV3-2) and TRBJ2-2; the D gene is possibly TRBD2 (5 bases). Trimming pared 5 bases from V and 7 bases from J, leaving 8 bases between. The CDR3 runs 12 residues. The germline gives CDR1 LGHDT, CDR2 YNNKEL (reference sequence). CDR3 nucleotide sequence: TGTGCCAGCAGCTTAGGGAGCGGGGAGCTGTTTTTT. It translates to CASSLGSGELFF.

The CDR3 loop reads CASERDDGTNYGYTF. CDR3 coding DNA: TGTGCCAGCGAGCGAGACGACGGCACTAACTATGGCTACACCTTC. The V gene is TRBV6-5, the J gene TRBJ1-2; D remains unclear. Trimming removed 8 bases from V and 0 bases from J, with 16 bases in between. Germline CDR1 MNHEY, CDR2 SVGAGI. CDR3 length: 15 residues.

V is TRBV18 and J is TRBJ2-7; a weak D match, TRBD2 (6 bases). CDR1 is KGHSH, CDR2 LQKENI, per germline. CDR3 length equals 16 residues. Deletions cut 2 bases from V and 0 bases from J, with 14 bases between. CDR3: CASSPGPGLSSYEQYF. The CDR3 nucleotides read TGTGCCAGCTCACCAGGACCGGGACTGAGCTCCTACGAGCAGTACTTC.

The V call is TRBV5-5, the J call TRBJ2-1; 10 bases match TRBD1. CDR1 is SGHKS and CDR2 is YYEKEE in the germline V gene (reference sequence). The CDR3 runs 15 residues. Trimming took 2 bases from V and 4 from J; bases not matched to a gene: 3. In DNA form, the CDR3 reads TGTGCCAGCAGCTTCGGACAGGGGGGTTACAATGAGCAGTTCTTC. Translating it yields CASSFGQGGYNEQFF.

The chain is built from TRBV7-2 and TRBJ2-3; D uncertain. Trimming cost V 2 bases and J 1 base, with 4 bases left between them. Per germline, CDR1 SGHTA and CDR2 FQGNSA. The CDR3 is 13 amino acids. DNA of the CDR3: TGTGCCAGCAGCTTAATAGGCACAGATACGCAGTATTTT. It yields the protein CASSLIGTDTQYF.

This clone was counted once. The chain joins TRBV24-1 to TRBJ2-6; TRBD1 matches 7 bases. Germline assignment: CDR1 KGHDR and CDR2 SFDVKD. The CDR3 has 16 residues. J was trimmed by 0 bases and V by 7 bases; bases with no gene match: 5. The CDR3 sequence: CATRGTGDSGANVLTF. CDR3 nucleotide sequence: TGTGCCACCAGAGGTACAGGGGACTCTGGGGCCAACGTCCTGACTTTC.

The chain combines TRBV28 with TRBJ1-6; 7 bases align to TRBD1. The germline gives CDR1 MDHEN, CDR2 SYDVKM. V gave up 6 bases and J gave up 13 bases; unmatched junction bases: 12. The CDR3 is made up of 14 amino acids. The DNA of the CDR3 is TGTGCCAGCAGCCGAGGGGGCGGCTTAATGCCCCTCCACTTT. Its protein product is CASSRGGGLMPLHF. Together with reference TRBV28 and TRBJ1-6, the CDR3 gives the full variable domain: DVKVTQSSRYLVKRTGEKVFLECVQDMDHENMFWYRQDPGLGLRLIYFSYDVKMKEKGDIPEGYSVSREKKERFSLILESASTNQTSMYLCASSRGGGLMPLHFGNGTRLTVT.

The rearrangement uses TRBV19 and TRBJ2-1; weak D call: TRBD2 (6 bases). Germline V gene lookup returns CDR1 LNHDA and CDR2 SQIVND (reference sequence). V lost 0 bases and J 1 base, leaving 13 bases between the germline ends. The CDR3 has 17 residues. CDR3 amino acids: CASSIERGTISYNEQFF. CDR3 in DNA: TGTGCCAGTAGTATAGAACGGGGGACGATTTCCTACAATGAGCAGTTCTTC.

This chain connects TRBV19 to TRBJ2-5; TRBD1 aligns across 8 bases. The trim removed 4 bases at V and 3 bases at J, leaving 7 bases unmatched. This CDR3 contains 15 residues. In germline, CDR1 is LNHDA, CDR2 SQIVND (reference sequence). CDR3: CASSTGGVFEETQYF. The DNA for the CDR3 is TGTGCCAGTAGTACAGGGGGCGTATTTGAAGAGACCCAGTACTTC.

The chain carries TRBV7-9 and TRBJ1-2; 11 bases match TRBD1. After removal of 2 bases from V and 3 bases from J, the junction contained 8 bases not matched to a gene. The germline V gene encodes CDR1 SEHNR and CDR2 FQNEAQ (reference sequence). The CDR3 runs to 17 residues. CDR3 coding DNA: TGTGCCAGCAGCTTAAGGGACAGGGGGGTACAGGACTATGGCTACACCTTC. Translation gives CASSLRDRGVQDYGYTF.

The sample holds many counts of this clone. This sequence joins TRBV3-1 (or the pseudogene TRBV3-2) and TRBJ2-6, with 10 bases fitting TRBD2. J lost 1 base, V lost 0 bases, and 0 bases had no gene match. CDR3 length equals 17 residues. Germline V CDR1 and CDR2: LGHDT, YNNKEL (reference sequence). CDR3 nucleotides: TGTGCCAGCAGCCAAGAGACTAGCGGGTCTGGGGCCAACGTCCTGACTTTC. Its translation is CASSQETSGSGANVLTF.

The chain combines TRBV7-2 with TRBJ1-2, with TRBD1 matching over 7 bases. CDR1 and CDR2 from the germline V gene are SGHTA and FQGNSA. This CDR3 region has 15 residues. J gave up 4 bases and V 5 bases, and 10 bases lay outside the gene matches. CDR3 bases: TGTGCCAGCAGCCCTCGGACAGGCGGCGCCTATGGCTACACCTTC. Its translation: CASSPRTGGAYGYTF.

This clone was recorded only once. V usage is TRBV29-1 and J usage is TRBJ2-7; TRBD1 might be the D (6 bases). CDR3 length: 12 amino acids. Trimming removed 7 bases from V and 0 bases from J, with 10 bases in between. Germline-derived CDR1 and CDR2 are SQVTM and ANQGSEA. CDR3 region: CSAGDSSYEQYF. The CDR3, as DNA: TGCAGCGCAGGGGATAGCTCCTACGAGCAGTACTTC.

The CDR3 protein is CANGQGRTTEAFF. DNA for the CDR3: TGTGCCAACGGACAGGGTAGAACCACTGAAGCTTTCTTT. The rearrangement joins TRBV2 to TRBJ1-1, with 8 bases fitting TRBD1. CDR1 and CDR2 from the germline V gene are SNHLY and FYNNEI. After removal of 10 bases from V and 4 bases from J, the junction contained 8 bases not matched to a gene. There are 13 residues in the CDR3. The full variable domain, rest sourced from reference TRBV2 and TRBJ1-1, is EPEVTQTPSHQVTQMGQEVILRCVPISNHLYFYWYRQILGQKVEFLVSFYNNEISEKSEIFDDQFSVERPDGSNFTLKIRSTKLEDSAMYFCANGQGRTTEAFFGQGTRLTVV.

V is TRBV5-4 and J is TRBJ2-7, with a tentative D call TRBD2 (6 bases). The CDR3 consists of 14 residues. CDR1 and CDR2 from the germline V gene are SGHNT and YYREEE (reference sequence). The ends were cut back, 1 base at V and 6 bases at J, with 14 bases in the middle. Here the CDR3 reads CASSLWGESSEQYF. The CDR3 DNA reads TGTGCCAGCAGCTTGTGGGGGGAAAGTTCCGAGCAGTACTTC.

This chain joins TRBV2 and TRBJ1-1; 9 nucleotides line up with TRBD1. V lost 6 bases and J lost 0; bases outside the gene matches: 8. In germline, CDR1 is SNHLY, CDR2 FYNNEI. This CDR3 is 16 amino acids long. The CDR3 reads CASRKQGANMNTEAFF. The CDR3 DNA sequence: TGTGCCAGCAGGAAACAGGGGGCGAACATGAACACTGAAGCTTTCTTT.